The T cell receptor beta chain under discussion was sequenced for a study of T cells after yellow fever vaccination. For the study at large: The SMART-Seq v4 Ultra Low Input method served to prepare the low-cell-number fractions.

A universal primer site and UMIs were added as TCR cDNA was made by 5'RACE template switching. TCRdb ran MiXCR on the 5' RACE reads and lists one entry per CDR3 protein. Among roughly 160,000 distinct CDR3 sequences listed, roughly a tenth were seen once. Study findings and constraints: Weaker, the secondary response had a peak occurring faster, on day 5 versus 15. Contaminants from the bulk population, in the form of abundant clonotypes, could be found in FACS-sorted repertoires.

CDR3 length: 16 residues. V shed 2 bases, J shed 6 bases, and the junction held 9 bases outside the gene matches. The germline gives CDR1 LNHDA, CDR2 SQIVND (reference sequence). In this sample, this clonotype turned up a few times. Its antigen is undetermined. The gene calls are TRBV19 and TRBJ2-2; 7 bases are shared with TRBD1. The specimen was CD8+ T cells sorted from PBMCs, collected 45 days after the yellow fever booster vaccination. The source of this sequence is a man aged 18 to 30 who received the YFV17D yellow fever vaccine. The CDR3 coding sequence is TGTGCCAGTAGTATAATGGGACAGTTCCCCTCCGGGGAGCTGTTTTTT. Translation: CASSIMGQFPSGELFF.